This section outlines one T cell receptor (beta chain) sequence together with its context. Its antigen is as yet unknown. The data belong to a study of post-analysis software for immune sequencing data. Whole-study context: Clinical courses comprised relapsing-remitting, secondary progressive and progressive-relapsing multiple sclerosis.

Study-wide results and limits: When compared against controls, multiple sclerosis patients showed significantly lower normalized Chao1 diversity. Batch-mates among the samples co-clustered strongly by F measure. Comparison of patients with controls showed five TRBV segments more frequent in patients, TRBV5-6, TRBV5-1 and TRBV20-1 among them.

The CDR3 loop spans 17 amino acids. CDR1 is SGHDT and CDR2 is YYEEEE in the germline V gene. V was clipped by 4 bases and J by 4 bases; unmatched bases: 13. Each TCR beta cDNA library carried unique molecular identifiers. Input populations of roughly 0.95 to 10 million T cells gave rise to around 480,000 cDNA molecules. In TCRdb, the PCR reads were re-called with MiXCR into one record per CDR3 protein. The sample records about 500,000 distinct CDR3 sequences, roughly 45% being singletons. Material for sequencing was blood. The rearrangement uses TRBV5-6 and TRBJ2-5; 10 bases map to TRBD2. This clonotype was obtained from a girl between 5 and 17 years old with multiple sclerosis. CDR3 bases: TGTGCCAGCAGCCGACAAGCGGGAGGGCCCTCTCGAGAGACCCAGTACTTC. Its translation: CASSRQAGGPSRETQYF.